The rows below give T cell receptor beta chains drawn from one sample of a study of spatial heterogeneity in lung cancer. TCRdb re-called the 5' RACE reads with MiXCR, one entry per CDR3 protein. The repertoire consists of about 22,000 distinct CDR3 sequences, with 2.8% occurring once and the leading ten covering roughly 7.2%. Material: lung tumor tissue, obtained at surgery. The receptors were sampled from a male donor with early-stage non-small cell lung cancer. CDR3s include the opening cysteine and the closing phenylalanine or tryptophan. A D gene is named only where the DNA matches it firmly. Size tells how often a clone was seen, or its class if it is expanded.

clone size	V gene	J gene	D gene	CDR3 protein	CDR3 DNA
many	TRBV7-2	TRBJ2-7	NA	CASNTFTEEQYF	TGTGCCAGCAACACTTTCACAGAAGAGCAGTACTTC
many	TRBV27	TRBJ1-2	TRBD1	CASRTTGGSLYGYTF	TGTGCCAGCAGGACGACAGGGGGTTCTCTCTATGGCTACACCTTC
many	TRBV30	TRBJ1-3	NA	CAWSVAGEFSGNTIYF	TGTGCCTGGAGTGTAGCGGGGGAATTCTCTGGAAACACCATATATTTT
many	TRBV7-2	TRBJ1-2	TRBD1	CASSPRQGRYTF	TGTGCCAGCAGCCCACGACAGGGACGCTACACCTTC
many	TRBV5-1	TRBJ2-5	TRBD2	CASSLASGSQETQYF	TGCGCCAGCAGCTTGGCTAGCGGGAGCCAAGAGACCCAGTACTTC
many	TRBV29-1	TRBJ2-7	TRBD1	CSVEMGGQGVLGEQYF	TGCAGCGTTGAGATGGGGGGACAGGGGGTTCTCGGCGAGCAGTACTTC
many	TRBV5-1	TRBJ2-1	NA	CASSSGVWGNEQFF	TGCGCCAGCAGCTCAGGTGTCTGGGGTAATGAGCAGTTCTTC
many	TRBV6-2/TRBV6-3	TRBJ1-5	NA	CASSSGTLTVGNQPQHF	TGTGCCAGCAGTTCCGGGACACTTACAGTAGGCAATCAGCCCCAGCATTTT
many	TRBV14	TRBJ2-1	TRBD2	CASSPGTSVATEQFF	TGTGCCAGCAGCCCGGGGACTAGCGTCGCTACTGAGCAGTTCTTC
many	TRBV20-1	TRBJ1-1	NA	CSAREPTQAEAFF	TGCAGTGCTAGAGAGCCGACTCAGGCCGAAGCTTTCTTT
many	TRBV27	TRBJ2-7	TRBD2	CASGRIAGERGYEQYF	TGTGCCAGCGGCCGAATAGCGGGAGAGAGGGGTTACGAGCAGTACTTC
many	TRBV3-1	TRBJ2-2	NA	CASSQDLVGANTGELFF	TGTGCCAGCAGCCAAGATCTCGTCGGAGCGAACACCGGGGAGCTGTTTTTT
few	TRBV7-6	TRBJ2-7	NA	CASSVIQGREQYF	TGTGCCAGCAGCGTCATCCAGGGACGCGAGCAGTACTTC
many	TRBV4-1	TRBJ2-5	TRBD2	CASSRDTPGLAGEGRWETQYF	TGCGCCAGCAGCCGCGATACTCCGGGACTAGCGGGAGAGGGTAGATGGGAGACCCAGTACTTC
many	TRBV5-1	TRBJ2-3	NA	CASSLLQEDTQYF	TGCGCCAGCAGCTTGTTACAAGAAGATACGCAGTATTTT
many	TRBV7-2	TRBJ1-4	NA	CASSSRGHTNEKLFF	TGTGCCAGCAGCTCGCGGGGACACACTAATGAAAAACTGTTTTTT
many	TRBV11-3	TRBJ2-1	TRBD2	CASSLVAGGSYNEQFF	TGTGCCAGCAGCTTAGTAGCGGGAGGCTCCTACAATGAGCAGTTCTTC
many	TRBV6-1	TRBJ2-2	TRBD2	CASILVAGNTGELFF	TGTGCCAGCATTCTAGTAGCGGGAAACACCGGGGAGCTGTTTTTT
many	TRBV9	TRBJ1-1	NA	CASSVGWGVDTEAFF	TGTGCCAGCAGCGTAGGTTGGGGAGTCGACACTGAAGCTTTCTTT
many	TRBV11-2	TRBJ1-2	NA	CASSPQGPNYGYTF	TGTGCCAGCAGCCCACAGGGTCCTAACTATGGCTACACCTTC
many	TRBV24-1	TRBJ2-1	TRBD1	CATSDLDRDEQFF	TGTGCCACCAGTGACCTCGACAGGGATGAGCAGTTCTTC
many	TRBV7-8	TRBJ1-4	TRBD1	CASSSQGAGEKLFF	TGTGCCAGCAGCTCGCAGGGGGCTGGTGAAAAACTGTTTTTT
many	TRBV7-9	TRBJ1-2	NA	CASSLVAGNYGYTF	TGTGCCAGCAGCTTAGTCGCCGGGAACTATGGCTACACCTTC
many	TRBV5-1	TRBJ2-5	NA	CASSNAEPETQYF	TGCGCCAGCAGCAACGCAGAACCAGAGACCCAGTACTTC
many	TRBV7-9	TRBJ2-4	NA	CASSLPENIQYF	TGTGCCAGCAGCTTACCTGAAAACATTCAGTACTTC
many	TRBV7-6	TRBJ2-1	NA	CASSLAVEQFF	TGTGCCAGCAGCTTAGCGGTGGAGCAGTTCTTC
many	TRBV9	TRBJ2-3	TRBD2	CASSPPGGETDTQYF	TGTGCCAGCAGCCCCCCGGGGGGGGAGACAGATACGCAGTATTTT
many	TRBV7-9	TRBJ2-1	NA	CASSSGVSYSNEQFF	TGTGCCAGCAGCTCAGGGGTCAGCTACTCCAATGAGCAGTTCTTC
many	TRBV24-1	TRBJ2-2	NA	CATSDLKASTTGELFF	TGTGCCACCAGTGATTTGAAGGCATCAACTACCGGGGAGCTGTTTTTT
many	TRBV18	TRBJ2-1	NA	CASSHGTGPWVQFF	TGTGCCAGCTCACATGGCACGGGGCCCTGGGTGCAGTTCTTC
many	TRBV20-1	TRBJ2-3	TRBD1	CSVSRRQGDTQYF	TGCAGTGTTTCAAGGCGACAGGGAGATACGCAGTATTTT
many	TRBV6-2/TRBV6-3	TRBJ1-1	NA	CASSYRSTEAFF	TGTGCCAGCAGTTACCGCAGTACTGAAGCTTTCTTT
many	TRBV20-1	TRBJ2-1	NA	CSATGTSNEQFF	TGCAGTGCAACCGGGACTTCCAATGAGCAGTTCTTC
many	TRBV5-5	TRBJ1-5	NA	CASSLVLTSNQPQHF	TGTGCCAGCAGCTTGGTGCTGACGAGCAATCAGCCCCAGCATTTT
many	TRBV20-1	TRBJ2-1	TRBD1	CSARDLTGVRNEQFF	TGCAGTGCTAGAGATTTGACAGGGGTTAGGAATGAGCAGTTCTTC
many	TRBV19	TRBJ2-1	NA	CASSDGTSRGNEQFF	TGTGCCAGTAGTGACGGGACGTCGAGGGGCAATGAGCAGTTCTTC
many	TRBV19	TRBJ2-7	NA	CASSMQVDSYEQYF	TGTGCCAGTAGTATGCAGGTCGACTCCTACGAGCAGTACTTC
many	TRBV7-2	TRBJ1-2	NA	CASTRLERAVYGYTF	TGTGCCAGCACCCGATTGGAAAGGGCGGTCTATGGCTACACCTTC